This T cell receptor beta chain was profiled in a study of cytomegalovirus exposure and HLA in healthy donors. General observations from the study: Some TCR beta chains (around 160 of them) were listed as cytomegalovirus-associated. TCR beta sequences numbering 15,000 to 20,000 were associated with HLA alleles at 0.05 false discovery rate in a later analysis.

As to this clone: Its specificity is not known.

Use of 60 Vbeta and 13 Jbeta primers characterized the PCR. Original analysis: Later reanalysis found roughly 80 million unique TCR beta chains, 10 million to 14 million of them shared. This table comes from immunoSEQ multiplex PCR, and its TCRdb copy is limited to in-frame clones, with some not included. V, J and clone size reflect that table, while D and trimming were determined from the DNA. In the table there are approximately 110,000 clones, 78% of which are singletons. Germline CDR1 reads MNHEY; CDR2 reads SVGAGI. Between the trimmed V and J ends, which lost 8 bases and 0 bases, there was a span of 14 bases. The CDR3 loop spans 14 amino acids.

The gene calls are TRBV6-5 and TRBJ2-7; D remains ambiguous. The sample consisted of PBMCs. The receptor was isolated from a man aged 25 to 45 in good health and CMV-seronegative. Written as DNA, the CDR3 is TGTGCCAGCTCCGACCGATGGAGCTCCTACGAGCAGTACTTC. This gives the protein CASSDRWSSYEQYF.